The clone carrying this T cell receptor (beta chain) has at least ten counts. This record comes from a study of early T cells in non-severe SARS-CoV-2 infection. For the study at large: From unsorted whole blood, bulk RNA was sequenced, and the chains remained unpaired.

Germline V gene data show CDR1 as SGHAT and CDR2 as FQNNGV. The J segment lost 0 bases and the V segment lost 2 bases, leaving 4 bases of the junction unmatched. The length of the CDR3 is 16 residues. From the 5' RACE reads, TCRdb called clonotypes with MiXCR, one entry per CDR3 protein. The profile shows about 20,000 distinct CDR3 sequences, around 4.8% of them singletons. This clonotype originated in an adult who was a healthcare worker with PCR-confirmed SARS-CoV-2 infection or an uninfected control (not recorded which). The sample taken for sequencing was whole blood. The rearrangement uses TRBV11-2 and TRBJ2-5; TRBD2 aligns across 9 bases. The CDR3 DNA reads as TGTGCCAGCAGCTTAAACAGCGGGGGGTACCAAGAGACCCAGTACTTC. It yields the protein CASSLNSGGYQETQYF.